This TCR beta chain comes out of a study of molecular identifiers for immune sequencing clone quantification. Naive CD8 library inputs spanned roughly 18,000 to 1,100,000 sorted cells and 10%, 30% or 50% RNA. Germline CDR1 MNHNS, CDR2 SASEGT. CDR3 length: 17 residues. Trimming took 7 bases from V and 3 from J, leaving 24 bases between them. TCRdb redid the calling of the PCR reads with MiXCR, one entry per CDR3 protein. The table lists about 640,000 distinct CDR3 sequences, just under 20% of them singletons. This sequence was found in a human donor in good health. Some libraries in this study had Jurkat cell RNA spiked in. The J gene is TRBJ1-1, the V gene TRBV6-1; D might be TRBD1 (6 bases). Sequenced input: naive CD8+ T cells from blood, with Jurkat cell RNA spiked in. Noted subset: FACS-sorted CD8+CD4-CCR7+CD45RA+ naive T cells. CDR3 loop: CASTAQGPTFGDTEAFF. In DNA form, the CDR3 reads TGTGCCAGCACCGCGCAGGGGCCCACCTTCGGGGACACTGAAGCTTTCTTT.